These 23 T cell receptor beta chains originate from one sample sequenced in a study of blood T cells in healthy people across ages. It was with a sample-barcoded 5' primer and a J-beta primer mix that a second PCR of about 6 to 12 cycles was run. TCRdb re-called the 5' RACE reads through MiXCR, storing one row per CDR3 protein. The sample lists 700,000 to 850,000 distinct CDR3 sequences; around half were seen once. The source material was blood. These receptors were obtained from a man older than 75 in good health.

The chain is built from TRBV12-3 or TRBV12-4 and TRBJ2-7, with D perhaps TRBD2 (6 bases). With 7 bases removed from V and 0 bases from J, the gap between germline ends came to 16 bases. This CDR3 is 15 amino acids long. The CDR3 nucleotides are TGTGCCAGCACGATTAGCGGATCGAGCTCCTACGAGCAGTACTTC. It translates to CASTISGSSSYEQYF.

The J gene is TRBJ2-7, the V gene TRBV9, with a weak D call TRBD1 (5 bases). This CDR3 is 14 amino acids long. Per the germline V gene, CDR1 is SGDLS and CDR2 is YYNGEE. V was clipped by 0 bases and J by 1 base, with 8 bases between them. The CDR3 DNA follows: TGTGCCAGCAGCGTAGCCGCAGGGTCCTACGAGCAGTACTTC. Translating it yields CASSVAAGSYEQYF.

To note about this clonotype: This could be a read error, since a much larger clone is one nucleotide away. V usage is TRBV9 and J usage is TRBJ2-3; D might be TRBD1 or TRBD2, each matching 7 bases. CDR3 length: 14 residues. Per germline, CDR1 SGDLS and CDR2 YYNGEE. CDR3 sequence reads: CASSVGAGTDAQYF. The CDR3 nucleotides read TGTGCCAGCAGCGTAGGAGCGGGGACAGATGCGCAGTATTTT.

This clonotype has a handful of counts. The genes are TRBV9 and TRBJ2-1; no clear D. Trimming removed 4 bases at V and 6 bases at J, with 14 bases between. The CDR3 runs to 14 residues. The germline gives CDR1 SGDLS, CDR2 YYNGEE. CDR3 nucleotides: TGTGCCAGCAGCCTAGACGCCTCCCCCAATGAGCAGTTCTTC. It translates to CASSLDASPNEQFF.

The chain couples TRBV12-3 or TRBV12-4 to TRBJ2-2, with 8 nucleotides matching TRBD2. The CDR3 covers 16 residues. V lost 3 bases and J lost 6; bases outside the gene matches: 9. The chain's CDR3 is CASSFGLALPPGELFF. CDR3 sequence (DNA): TGTGCCAGCAGTTTCGGACTAGCCCTTCCCCCCGGGGAGCTGTTTTTT.

The J gene is TRBJ2-7, the V gene TRBV10-2; D is tentatively TRBD1 or TRBD2 (5 bases each). CDR1 is WSHSY, CDR2 SAAADI, per germline. The germline V and J ends were trimmed by 8 bases and 3 bases, with 11 bases remaining between them. The CDR3 is 12 residues long. CDR3 bases: TGCGCCAGCCGGGACGCCGGCTACGAGCAGTACTTC. As protein: CASRDAGYEQYF.

This clonotype was recorded a few times. The chain carries TRBV27 and TRBJ2-5; 8 positions agree with TRBD1. Germline V gives CDR1 MNHEY, CDR2 SMNVEV (reference sequence). This CDR3 region has 15 residues. The ends lost 8 bases at V and 4 bases at J; junction bases unmatched: 12. CDR3 sequence: CASRPRTGFRETQYF. The DNA of the CDR3 is TGTGCCAGCCGCCCCCGGACAGGGTTTCGAGAGACCCAGTACTTC.

The chain carries TRBV7-2 and TRBJ2-4; weak D call: TRBD2 (6 bases). Trimming pared 5 bases from V and 1 base from J, leaving 12 bases between. CDR1 and CDR2 from the germline V gene are SGHTA and FQGNSA. The CDR3 totals 15 residues. CDR3 protein: CASSGGGGAKNIQYF. As DNA, the CDR3 is TGTGCCAGCAGCGGGGGAGGCGGGGCCAAAAACATTCAGTACTTC.

The genes are TRBV29-1 and TRBJ2-7, with D perhaps TRBD2 (5 bases). Germline V gene data show CDR1 as SQVTM and CDR2 as ANQGSEA. V lost 4 bases, J lost 0 bases, and 7 bases lay in between. The CDR3 spans 12 residues. The CDR3 sequence is CSVASTSYEQYF. CDR3 in DNA: TGCAGCGTTGCTAGCACCTCCTACGAGCAGTACTTC.

The chain carries TRBV10-3 and TRBJ1-1, with TRBD1 matching 7 bases. Trimming cost V 7 bases and J 4 bases; bases outside gene matches: 9. The CDR3 length is 14 residues. Germline assignment: CDR1 ENHRY and CDR2 SYGVKD. The CDR3 DNA reads TGTGCCATCAACCGACAGGGCGAGGGCACTGAAGCTTTCTTT. This encodes CAINRQGEGTEAFF.

In DNA form, the CDR3 reads TGTGCCAGCAGCTTGGCGACAGCGGGAGCTGGCAATGAGCAGTTCTTC. This codes for CASSLATAGAGNEQFF. The J gene is TRBJ2-1, the V gene TRBV11-1, with TRBD2 matching over 8 bases. The junction had 10 bases not matched to a gene; V was cut back by 3 bases and J by 6 bases. CDR1 and CDR2 (germline): SGHAT, FQDESV (reference sequence). The CDR3 extends over 16 amino acids.

V and J are TRBV29-1 and TRBJ1-1; no clear D. There are 13 residues in the CDR3. In germline, CDR1 is SQVTM, CDR2 ANQGSEA. V lost 4 bases to trimming and J lost 0 bases, with 9 bases between them. CDR3 in amino acids: CSVAGRVNTEAFF. The DNA for the CDR3 is TGCAGCGTTGCCGGACGGGTGAACACTGAAGCTTTCTTT.

The rearrangement joins TRBV7-2 to TRBJ2-7; 13 bases agree with TRBD2. This CDR3 has 18 residues. CDR1 is SGHTA and CDR2 is FQGNSA in the germline V gene. J lost 4 bases, V lost 5 bases, and 14 bases had no gene match. The chain's CDR3 is CASSPGGGLAGRQYEQYF. As DNA, the CDR3 is TGTGCCAGCAGCCCGGGGGGGGGACTAGCGGGACGTCAATACGAGCAGTACTTC.

Worth noting for this clonotype: Since a much larger clone is just one base distant, this may be a read error. This sequence joins TRBV29-1 and TRBJ2-5, with D possibly being TRBD2 (5 bases). Deletions cut 6 bases from V and 4 bases from J, with 12 bases between. The V gene's germline CDR1 is SQVTM and CDR2 ANQGSEA. The CDR3 has 12 amino acids. CDR3 protein: CSVRLAVETQYF. The DNA of the CDR3 is TGCAGCGTCCGGCTAGCTGTAGAGACCCAGTACTTC.

This clonotype was seen ten or more times. This rearrangement joins TRBV4-1 to TRBJ2-3; 8 bases are shared with TRBD2. Per germline, CDR1 MGHRA and CDR2 YSYEKL. The CDR3 runs 16 residues. The trim removed 1 base at V and 14 bases at J, leaving 17 bases unmatched. The CDR3, as DNA: TGCGCCAGCAGCCAAGGGCCCCTAGCGGGCCACAGATACGCGTATTTT. This encodes CASSQGPLAGHRYAYF.

V gene TRBV18 combines with J gene TRBJ1-1; D not resolved. The germline CDR1 and CDR2 sequences are KGHSH and LQKENI. V was pared by 8 bases and J by 4 bases, with 14 bases between. The CDR3 spans 13 residues. The CDR3: CASPSKQTTEAFF. CDR3 sequence (DNA): TGTGCCAGCCCATCGAAACAGACCACTGAAGCTTTCTTT.

This clonotype was detected once. Since a much larger clone is just one base distant, this may be a read error. The J gene is TRBJ1-2, the V gene TRBV6-1; D gene unclear. Germline CDR1 MNHNS, CDR2 SASEGT. This CDR3 has 11 amino acids. The ends were cut back, 8 bases at V and 4 bases at J, with 8 bases in the middle. The CDR3 spells CASGSIYGYTF. The CDR3 DNA is TGTGCCAGCGGTTCGATCTATGGCTACACCTTC.

This clonotype is a singleton in its sample. This sequence joins TRBV28 and TRBJ2-2; tentatively, D is TRBD1 (6 bases). The CDR3 totals 16 residues. V was shortened by 8 bases and J by 4 bases, with 20 bases between the two germline ends. Germline CDR1 and CDR2: MDHEN and SYDVKM. CDR3 protein: CASRKITGTSTGELFF. In DNA, the CDR3 is TGTGCCAGCCGGAAGATAACAGGGACCTCCACCGGGGAGCTGTTTTTT. Combining the CDR3 with reference TRBV28 and TRBJ2-2 gives the whole variable domain DVKVTQSSRYLVKRTGEKVFLECVQDMDHENMFWYRQDPGLGLRLIYFSYDVKMKEKGDIPEGYSVSREKKERFSLILESASTNQTSMYLCASRKITGTSTGELFFGEGSRLTVL.

V gene TRBV9 combines with J gene TRBJ2-5; D ambiguous. V gave up 6 bases and J gave up 0 bases, with 15 bases separating them. Germline CDR1 reads SGDLS; CDR2 reads YYNGEE. This CDR3 is built from 15 residues. The CDR3 loop reads CASTSPGVDQETQYF. In DNA form, the CDR3 reads TGTGCCAGCACCTCCCCAGGCGTAGACCAAGAGACCCAGTACTTC. The complete variable domain, with remaining parts taken from reference TRBV9 and TRBJ2-5, reads DSGVTQTPKHLITATGQRVTLRCSPRSGDLSVYWYQQSLDQGLQFLIQYYNGEERAKGNILERFSAQQFPDLHSELNLSSLELGDSALYFCASTSPGVDQETQYFGPGTRLLVL.

This clonotype was counted only a few times. The chain couples TRBV10-3 to TRBJ1-2; 7 positions match TRBD1. CDR1 ENHRY and CDR2 SYGVKD come from the germline V gene. This CDR3 is built from 15 residues. After removal of 2 bases from V and 0 bases from J, the junction contained 3 bases not matched to a gene. The CDR3 reads CAISEGGQTNYGYTF. In DNA form, the CDR3 reads TGTGCCATCAGTGAGGGGGGACAGACTAACTATGGCTACACCTTC.

This clonotype was seen a single time. The CDR3 protein is CASSLGPNPATDTQYF. DNA of the CDR3: TGTGCCAGCAGCTTAGGACCCAACCCTGCTACAGATACGCAGTATTTT. The chain recombines TRBV7-3 with TRBJ2-3; D not certain. The V gene lost 2 bases and the J gene lost 3 bases, with 15 bases spanning the gap. Germline CDR1 SGHTA, CDR2 FQGTGA. CDR3 length: 16 residues.

The chain couples TRBV10-3 to TRBJ2-5, with D possibly being TRBD1 (6 bases). The CDR3 length is 16 residues. V dropped 5 bases and J dropped 1 base, with 17 bases sitting between them. Germline CDR1 and CDR2: ENHRY and SYGVKD. The DNA of the CDR3 is TGTGCCATCAGTCCTTCCCGACAGGCCGGCCAAGAGACCCAGTACTTC. Encoded protein: CAISPSRQAGQETQYF.

Remarks on this clonotype: A much larger clone differs by one base, so this may be a read error. This chain joins TRBV7-2 and TRBJ1-6, with D uncertain. CDR1 is SGHTA, CDR2 FQGNSA, per germline. This CDR3 spans 13 amino acids. V dropped 8 bases and J dropped 18 bases, with 23 bases sitting between them. CDR3 protein: CASRRAGPTAPHF. The CDR3 DNA reads TGTGCCAGCCGTAGGGCAGGACCAACGGCCCCCCACTTT.